This T cell receptor (beta chain) appears in the sequencing data of a study of blood T cell repertoires in COVID-19. Symptom resolution, clearance, or two negative PCRs marked the recovered donors of Cohort 3. Produced via immunoSEQ multiplex PCR; TCRdb's table is partial and in-frame only. This table holds roughly 260,000 clones, approximately 85% found once. Sequencing was carried out using PBMCs or T cells enriched from blood (not recorded which). The origin of this receptor is a woman in her 50s who had recovered from COVID-19.

DNA of the CDR3: TGTGCCAGCAAGAAGGAGGCAGGGGGAAGTCACGAGCAGTACTTC. As protein: CASKKEAGGSHEQYF. The chain carries TRBV2 and TRBJ2-7, with 7 bases fitting TRBD1. Germline CDR1 reads SNHLY; CDR2 reads FYNNEI. V trimming: 7 bases; J trimming: 5 bases; junction bases outside the gene matches: 14. CDR3 length equals 15 residues.